The present T cell receptor (beta chain) was sequenced within a study of T-cell memory formation after mild COVID-19. TCRdb reanalysed the 5' RACE reads using MiXCR and keeps one entry per CDR3 protein. The sample has around 390,000 distinct CDR3 sequences; 16% are singletons. The sequenced sample was PBMCs or a T cell subset sorted from them (not recorded which). The receptor was derived from a man between 18 and 35 years old who had mild COVID-19 (a few samples of this study predate the infection). Cell type and time point are not known.

The CDR3 nucleotides are TGTGCCAGCAGAAACAGGGGTAACTATGGCTACACCTTC. Its translation is CASRNRGNYGYTF. V is TRBV12-3 or TRBV12-4 and J is TRBJ1-2; 7 bases are a match to TRBD1. V lost 6 bases, J lost 1 base, and 2 bases stayed unmatched. The CDR3 spans 13 residues.